A single sample gave rise to the 20 T cell receptor beta chains below, sequenced in a study of shared clonotypes between healthy human individuals. Assay used: immunoSEQ multiplex PCR; TCRdb lists only in-frame clones, some missing. This sample carries 2,500,000 or so clones, around 90% of them seen once, and the ten largest clones take 0.14%. Sequencing was performed on naive CD4+ T cells sorted from blood. Subset of the sample: CD45RA+ positively selected. These receptor sequences come from a man aged 18 to 29 in good health.

As regards this clone: This sequence may be a read error, since a much larger clone differs from it by one base. This chain uses TRBV6-5 with TRBJ2-7; 8 nucleotides line up with TRBD1. Germline-derived CDR1 and CDR2 are MNHEY and SVGAGI. This CDR3 has 15 amino acids. The junction had 3 bases not matched to a gene; V was cut back by 2 bases and J by 0 bases. As DNA, the CDR3 is TGTGCCAGCAGTTACCGGGACAGGAGCTCCTACGAGCAGTACTTC. Translated: CASSYRDRSSYEQYF.

The rearrangement joins TRBV19 to TRBJ1-4; D call uncertain. The germline V gene encodes CDR1 LNHDA and CDR2 SQIVND (reference sequence). Trimming removed 7 bases at V and 4 bases at J, with 10 bases between. The CDR3 has 13 amino acids. CDR3 bases: TGTGCCAGTACCACCGGCTATAATGAAAAACTGTTTTTT. Translation gives CASTTGYNEKLFF. Using reference TRBV19 and TRBJ1-4 for the parts outside the CDR3, the full variable domain is DGGITQSPKYLFRKEGQNVTLSCEQNLNHDAMYWYRQDPGQGLRLIYYSQIVNDFQKGDIAEGYSVSREKKESFPLTVTSAQKNPTAFYLCASTTGYNEKLFFGSGTQLSVL.

Remarks on this clone: At one of its ends the junction is not consistent with the germline gene, which may arise from a read error. V is TRBV7-7 and J is TRBJ2-1; unclear D gene. This CDR3 spans 16 amino acids. CDR1 is SSHAT, CDR2 FNYEAQ, per germline (reference sequence). CDR3 loop: CASSRDLQSSYNEQFF. In DNA form, the CDR3 reads TGTGCTAGCAGCCGCGATCTCCAGAGCTCCTACAATGAGCAGTTCTTC.

The J gene is TRBJ2-6, the V gene TRBV7-2; 8 bases agree with TRBD1. Germline CDR1 reads SGHTA; CDR2 reads FQGNSA. V trimming: 4 bases; J trimming: 0 bases; junction bases outside the gene matches: 5. The CDR3 runs 17 residues. For the CDR3, the DNA is TGTGCCAGCAGCTCGGGACAGGTGTTCTCTGGGGCCAACGTCCTGACTTTC. It specifies CASSSGQVFSGANVLTF.

To note about this clone: The sample carries other DNA sequences with the same CDR3. This chain connects TRBV9 to TRBJ2-2; D perhaps matches TRBD2 (6 bases). Germline values: CDR1 SGDLS, CDR2 YYNGEE. This CDR3 has 15 amino acids. The V end lost 0 bases, the J end lost 4 bases, and 10 bases lay between the germline ends. DNA for the CDR3: TGTGCCAGCAGCGTAGACGGGGGTGGCACCGGGGAGCTGTTTTTT. It yields the protein CASSVDGGGTGELFF.

The DNA for the CDR3 is TGCGCCAGCAGCCAAGCCTTGGCCCTTACAGGGTGGGGCACTGAAGCTTTCTTT. Its protein is CASSQALALTGWGTEAFF. This sequence joins TRBV4-1 and TRBJ1-1, with D perhaps TRBD1 (6 bases). Germline V CDR1 and CDR2: MGHRA, YSYEKL. The CDR3 has 18 residues. V lost 1 base, J lost 4 bases, and 22 bases lay in between.

The gene calls are TRBV6-6 and TRBJ1-1; D not certain. This CDR3 contains 12 residues. Germline values: CDR1 MNHNY, CDR2 SVGAGI (reference sequence). The ends were cut back, 2 bases at V and 8 bases at J, with 9 bases in the middle. In DNA form, the CDR3 reads TGTGCCAGCAGTTACAGTGCTAGGGAAGCTTTCTTT. It is translated as CASSYSAREAFF.

The rearrangement links TRBV30 to TRBJ1-2; 10 bases agree with TRBD1. The CDR3 is 15 amino acids. The junction had 7 bases not matched to a gene; V was cut back by 3 bases and J by 3 bases. Per the germline V gene, CDR1 is GTSNPN and CDR2 is SVGIG (reference sequence). The CDR3 loop reads CAWRAWTGGDYGYTF. CDR3 in DNA: TGTGCCTGGAGGGCTTGGACAGGGGGGGACTATGGCTACACCTTC.

This chain links TRBV6-1 with TRBJ2-7; D ambiguous. Germline V lookup: CDR1 MNHNS, CDR2 SASEGT. V lost 2 bases, J lost 1 base, and 12 bases lay in between. This CDR3 has 15 amino acids. Here the CDR3 reads CASSEIPERSYEQYF. In nucleotides, the CDR3 is TGTGCCAGCAGTGAAATTCCCGAGAGGTCCTACGAGCAGTACTTC.

In the case of this clone: Other DNA sequences from this sample encode an identical CDR3 as well. DNA for the CDR3: TGTGCCAGCAGCTTGGGGCTGAACACTGAAGCTTTCTTT. Protein: CASSLGLNTEAFF. This chain connects TRBV5-6 to TRBJ1-1; D uncertain. Trimming took 0 bases from V and 0 from J, leaving 3 bases between them. This CDR3 contains 13 residues. Per the germline V gene, CDR1 is SGHDT and CDR2 is YYEEEE.

V is TRBV30 and J is TRBJ2-2; no definite D call. Trimming pared 6 bases from V and 8 bases from J, leaving 16 bases between. The length of the CDR3 is 13 residues. Germline values: CDR1 GTSNPN, CDR2 SVGIG (reference sequence). CDR3: CACSIVRIGELFF. The CDR3 DNA is TGTGCCTGTTCAATCGTCCGAATTGGGGAGCTGTTTTTT.

The chain uses TRBV14 and TRBJ2-2; tentative D call: TRBD2 (6 bases). The CDR3 consists of 15 residues. Germline V lookup: CDR1 SGHDN, CDR2 FVKESK. V lost 5 bases, J lost 0 bases, and 10 bases lay in between. CDR3 DNA: TGTGCCAGCAGCTGGAGGGCAGCGAACACCGGGGAGCTGTTTTTT. This codes for CASSWRAANTGELFF.

The rearrangement uses TRBV5-6 and TRBJ2-7; 7 positions agree with TRBD2. This CDR3 has 16 amino acids. Losses at the gene ends were 4 bases for V and 6 bases for J; bases not matched to a gene: 16. Germline CDR1 SGHDT, CDR2 YYEEEE. The CDR3 nucleotides are TGTGCCAGCAGCACCGGGGAGGGGACTGTATCACGCGAGCAGTACTTC. This encodes CASSTGEGTVSREQYF.

This clone is a singleton in its sample. The V call is TRBV5-1, the J call TRBJ1-1, with D perhaps matching TRBD1 (6 bases). Between the trimmed V and J ends, which lost 3 bases and 6 bases, there was a span of 21 bases. The CDR3 has 16 amino acids. The germline gives CDR1 SGHRS, CDR2 YFSETQ. CDR3 sequence (DNA): TGCGCCAGCAGCTCGGGGACCACAGGGAAGATACCTGAAGCTTTCTTT. Its translation: CASSSGTTGKIPEAFF.

The chain carries TRBV11-2 and TRBJ1-6; D possibly corresponds to TRBD1 (6 bases). Per the germline V gene, CDR1 is SGHAT and CDR2 is FQNNGV. The CDR3 contains 15 residues. V was shortened by 4 bases and J by 3 bases, with 10 bases between the two germline ends. This CDR3 reads CASSSRTDYNSPLHF. CDR3 in DNA: TGTGCCAGCAGCTCAAGGACAGACTATAATTCACCCCTCCACTTT.

This sequence joins TRBV11-2 and TRBJ1-1; D gene uncertain. This CDR3 has 16 residues. Trimming left V 3 bases short and J 0 bases short, with 14 bases between. Per the germline V gene, CDR1 is SGHAT and CDR2 is FQNNGV. CDR3 coding DNA: TGTGCCAGCAGCTTGGCAAGTGGACTCTTGAACACTGAAGCTTTCTTT. Its translation is CASSLASGLLNTEAFF.

In its sample, this clone was seen a few times. The chain has TRBV9 and TRBJ2-1; 10 bases agree with TRBD2. CDR3 size: 15 residues. V lost 0 bases, J lost 4 bases, and 1 base stayed unmatched. The V gene's germline CDR1 is SGDLS and CDR2 YYNGEE. The chain's CDR3 is CASSVELAGYNEQFF. Written as DNA, the CDR3 is TGTGCCAGCAGCGTAGAACTAGCGGGGTACAATGAGCAGTTCTTC.

The CDR3 DNA reads TGTGCCAGCAGGCCCCCGGACGGAACCTACGAGCAGTACTTC. Its protein is CASRPPDGTYEQYF. The chain couples TRBV6-6 to TRBJ2-7; D gene unclear. This CDR3 has 14 residues. Germline assignment: CDR1 MNHNY and CDR2 SVGAGI (reference sequence). Trimming cost V 6 bases and J 2 bases, with 14 bases left between them.

This chain links TRBV18 with TRBJ2-7; TRBD1 is a possible D gene (6 bases). Germline CDR1 and CDR2: KGHSH and LQKENI. Trimming removed 3 bases from V and 2 bases from J, with 11 bases in between. The CDR3 consists of 14 residues. The CDR3 nucleotides read TGTGCCAGCTCACCTTTTGGACAGACCTACGAGCAGTACTTC. Translated, it gives CASSPFGQTYEQYF.

As DNA, the CDR3 is TGTGCCAGCAGGCAGGGGGGGTTTGGGGCCAACGTCCTGACTTTC. Protein: CASRQGGFGANVLTF. This sequence joins TRBV27 and TRBJ2-6; possibly TRBD1 or TRBD2 for D (7 bases each). V dropped 6 bases and J dropped 3 bases, with 12 bases sitting between them. The germline V gene has CDR1 MNHEY and CDR2 SMNVEV (reference sequence). The CDR3 is 15 residues long.